The rows below give T cell receptor beta chains drawn from one sample of a study of vaccination and CD4 T cells after COVID-19. Their recognized antigens are unknown. TCRdb fed the PCR reads into MiXCR, producing one record per CDR3 protein. The top ten clones hold roughly 27% of a sample with roughly 20,000 distinct CDR3 sequences, roughly 46% of them seen once. Material: CD4+ T cells from blood, cultured in vitro, obtained before SARS-CoV-2 vaccination. These receptor sequences come from a human donor who had recovered from COVID-19. CDR3s leave out the opening cysteine and the closing phenylalanine or tryptophan.

>TRBV6-5|TRBJ1-5
ASSYMGASNQPQH
>TRBV19|TRBJ1-1
ASSIRGTGPEAF
>TRBV7-2|TRBJ1-6
ASSSVLTGGGNSPLH
>TRBV19|TRBJ2-2
ASRHKTGTGDGELF
>TRBV6-2/TRBV6-3|TRBJ2-7
ASKGTAYEQY
>TRBV20-1|TRBJ1-5
SARSEEPQH
>TRBV12-3/TRBV12-4|TRBJ1-6
ASSSRTGENSPLH
>TRBV10-3|TRBJ1-1
AISSQGGNTEAF
>TRBV27|TRBJ2-7
ASSKNYRDGSYEQY
>TRBV19|TRBJ1-2
ASSPGAYGYT
>TRBV6-5|TRBJ1-2
ASSSAGSGPYGYT
>TRBV7-9|TRBJ1-1
ASRFGTGGSEAF
>TRBV20-1|TRBJ2-1
SASDGTLSYNEQF
>TRBV6-2/TRBV6-3|TRBJ2-1
ASTMKFGAVYNEQF
>TRBV7-2|TRBJ2-7
ASSGPTSGRREQY
>TRBV20-1|TRBJ2-4
SARKRGGRNIQY
>TRBV9|TRBJ2-7
ASSPSPQGGQTYEQY
>TRBV10-3|TRBJ1-1
AISSDRGFTEAF
>TRBV7-2|TRBJ2-3
ASSPRGGGNTQY
>TRBV27|TRBJ1-1
ASSLDRPMNTEAF
>TRBV7-2|TRBJ2-2
ASSLSGGYDTGELF
>TRBV6-1|TRBJ1-2
ASSVRRVPSVNYGYT
>TRBV6-2/TRBV6-3|TRBJ2-3
ASSYRQGWSTDTQY
>TRBV12-3/TRBV12-4|TRBJ1-1
ASSFRTGNTEAF
>TRBV15|TRBJ2-5
ATSRGPAGVETQY
>TRBV12-3/TRBV12-4|TRBJ2-7
ASSIAGGRSYEQY
>TRBV19|TRBJ2-1
ASSSPGQGALDEQF
>TRBV7-2|TRBJ2-5
ASSLGLAGAQETQY
>TRBV7-2|TRBJ1-2
ASSLGQGINYGYT
>TRBV10-3|TRBJ1-1
AIRGQGATSTEAF
>TRBV20-1|TRBJ1-2
SARDSKEAGYT
>TRBV20-1|TRBJ1-1
SARTKGEAF
>TRBV5-4|TRBJ2-3
ASSPGQGIDTQY
>TRBV20-1|TRBJ1-1
SARDRRTNTEAF
>TRBV27|TRBJ2-4
ASSLLAGGNIQY
>TRBV6-1|TRBJ2-3
ASSLGQGGVDTQY
>TRBV20-1|TRBJ1-4
SARDPGRNNEKLF
>TRBV27|TRBJ2-7
ASRMNWGRDEQY
>TRBV11-1|TRBJ1-3
ASSLLSYQPGNTIY
>TRBV10-3|TRBJ1-2
AISELGGADHGYT
>TRBV7-9|TRBJ1-2
ASSLIGNYGYT
>TRBV2|TRBJ1-2
ASSKGADRAGSYT
>TRBV7-2|TRBJ2-5
ASSLVPRRQETQY
>TRBV29-1|TRBJ1-2
SATGWANYGYT
>TRBV5-6|TRBJ1-2
ASSLGRNQANYGYT
>TRBV6-1|TRBJ2-5
ASSPGTSVETQY